This T cell receptor (beta chain) is from a study of beta chain features in type 1 diabetes. Study context: Cell yields, gender and age were comparable in patients and healthy donors. Across the samples, some 99 million sorted cells were examined in total. Study results and limitations: TCRB CDR3s were moderately but significantly shorter in Type 1 diabetes patients in all four CD4+ subsets. In comparison with healthy donors, patients had naive, central memory and Treg TCRB repertoires that appeared more similar. Insertion counts at VDJ junctions were lower in type 1 diabetes patients, who also showed more deletions there.

Since all of the isolated RNA was reverse transcribed, expressed TCRB transcripts were what got sequenced. Measured with immunoSEQ multiplex PCR; TCRdb has only the in-frame clones, and not every one. Of around 260,000 clones detected, 24% appear once; the ten largest clones hold 0.012%. This clone was seen only once. What it binds is not known. The sequence was obtained from a woman aged 30 to 39 with type 1 diabetes. The specimen sequenced was naive CD4+ T cells from blood.

The CDR3 here is CASSQIGLAGADTQYF. Here the CDR3 DNA reads TGTGCCAGCAGCCAAATCGGACTAGCGGGAGCAGATACGCAGTATTTT. The chain employs TRBV4-2 and TRBJ2-3; 13 bases are a match to TRBD2. Looked up from germline, CDR1 is LGHNA and CDR2 is YNFKEQ. The CDR3 runs to 16 residues. V lost 2 bases to trimming and J lost 4 bases; unmatched junction nucleotides: 3.